One and the same sample provided the 23 T cell receptor beta chains below, sequenced in a study of CD4 T cells in relation to SARS-CoV-2 and coronaviruses. Before the COVID-19 pandemic, during about 2011-2019, CD4+ T cells were taken from unexposed donors. CD4+ T cells were isolated from the cells after about ten days of culture. Generated by immunoSEQ multiplex PCR, the TCRdb table keeps only in-frame clones and is missing some. This table has over 15,000 clones, roughly 87% appearing once. These receptors' targets are unknown. Sample: CD4+ T cells from PBMCs, cultured in vitro. These TCRs come from a human donor in good health.

The chain carries TRBV7-2 and TRBJ2-3, with D uncertain. The CDR3 loop spans 14 amino acids. Deletions cut 0 bases from V and 3 bases from J, with 7 bases between. Germline CDR1 is SGHTA and CDR2 is FQGNSA. CDR3 protein: CASSLAHQTDTQYF. CDR3 DNA: TGTGCCAGCAGCTTAGCGCACCAGACAGATACGCAGTATTTT.

V and J are TRBV19 and TRBJ2-2, with 11 nucleotides matching TRBD1. This CDR3 contains 17 residues. Trimming cost V 6 bases and J 6 bases; bases outside gene matches: 12. CDR1 LNHDA and CDR2 SQIVND come from the germline V gene (reference sequence). This chain's CDR3 is CASRINIGTGGSGELFF. The CDR3 DNA is TGTGCCAGTAGAATCAATATAGGGACAGGGGGATCCGGGGAGCTGTTTTTT.

V and J are TRBV2 and TRBJ1-2; TRBD1 aligns across 7 bases. Looked up from germline, CDR1 is SNHLY and CDR2 is FYNNEI. The length of the CDR3 is 14 residues. After removal of 5 bases from V and 4 bases from J, the junction contained 7 bases not matched to a gene. CDR3 residues: CASSKSRTGYGYTF. CDR3 DNA: TGTGCCAGCAGTAAAAGTAGGACAGGCTATGGCTACACCTTC.

The chain uses TRBV11-2 and TRBJ2-1; D uncertain. Germline V gene lookup returns CDR1 SGHAT and CDR2 FQNNGV. The CDR3 extends over 11 amino acids. V lost 6 bases and J 5 bases, leaving 5 bases between the germline ends. Here the CDR3 DNA reads TGTGCCAGCAGGCTTCACAATGAGCAGTTCTTC. It is translated as CASRLHNEQFF.

The chain couples TRBV4-1 to TRBJ2-3, with a possible D match to TRBD2 (5 bases). Germline V CDR1 and CDR2: MGHRA, YSYEKL. CDR3 length: 15 residues. Deletions cut 0 bases from V and 2 bases from J, with 9 bases between. CDR3 in amino acids: CASSQDSGYTDTQYF. The CDR3, as DNA: TGCGCCAGCAGCCAAGATTCGGGATACACAGATACGCAGTATTTT.

This sequence joins TRBV18 and TRBJ1-3; no clear D. This CDR3 spans 16 amino acids. Between the trimmed V and J ends, which lost 0 bases and 5 bases, there was a span of 14 bases. Germline values: CDR1 KGHSH, CDR2 LQKENI. CDR3 nucleotide sequence: TGTGCCAGCTCACCACCCCACCCGACGGCCCGAAACACCATATATTTT. The encoded protein is CASSPPHPTARNTIYF. The full variable domain, completed using reference TRBV18 and TRBJ1-3, is NAGVMQNPRHLVRRRGQEARLRCSPMKGHSHVYWYRQLPEEGLKFMVYLQKENIIDESGMPKERFSAEFPKEGPSILRIQQVVRGDSAAYFCASSPPHPTARNTIYFGEGSWLTVV.

The rearrangement links TRBV5-1 to TRBJ1-4; TRBD1 aligns across 8 bases. CDR1 SGHRS and CDR2 YFSETQ come from the germline V gene. CDR3 length: 15 residues. V trimming: 4 bases; J trimming: 5 bases; junction bases outside the gene matches: 7. The DNA for the CDR3 is TGCGCCAGCAGCACCGACAGGGGCGGGAATGAAAAACTGTTTTTT. It codes for CASSTDRGGNEKLFF.

The CDR3 region is CASGLEGGVGNYGYTF. CDR3 in DNA: TGTGCTAGTGGTTTGGAGGGGGGCGTAGGTAACTATGGCTACACCTTC. This rearrangement joins TRBV12-5 to TRBJ1-2, with D possibly TRBD1 on 6 matching bases. Per the germline V gene, CDR1 is LGHNT and CDR2 is FRNRAP. Trimming took 1 base from V and 1 from J, leaving 13 bases between them. CDR3 length: 16 residues.

J is TRBJ1-3 and V is TRBV21-1. TRBV21-1 is reported as a pseudogene. The CDR3 loop spans 16 amino acids. The chain's CDR3 is CASSSISGGRGDTIYF. In DNA form, the CDR3 reads TGTGCCAGCAGCTCGATCTCAGGGGGTCGGGGGGACACCATATATTTT.

J is TRBJ2-5 and V is TRBV6-2 or TRBV6-3; no clear D gene. Germline V gene sequence: CDR1 MNHEY, CDR2 SVGEGT. V was cut by 5 bases and J by 5 bases, with 15 bases left in between. The CDR3 spans 14 residues. CDR3 in amino acids: CASSSPAYGETQYF. DNA of the CDR3: TGTGCCAGCAGTAGCCCAGCGTATGGGGAGACCCAGTACTTC.

The J gene is TRBJ2-7, the V gene TRBV7-9, with 8 bases matching TRBD1. CDR3 size: 15 residues. The germline V gene has CDR1 SEHNR and CDR2 FQNEAQ (reference sequence). Trimming took 2 bases from V and 2 from J; bases not matched to a gene: 5. The CDR3, as DNA: TGTGCCAGCAGCTTAACCACAGGGGGACCCTACGAGCAGTACTTC. Translated: CASSLTTGGPYEQYF. Drawing the rest from reference TRBV7-9 and TRBJ2-7, the complete variable domain is DTGVSQNPRHKITKRGQNVTFRCDPISEHNRLYWYRQTLGQGPEFLTYFQNEAQLEKSRLLSDRFSAERPKGSFSTLEIQRTEQGDSAMYLCASSLTTGGPYEQYFGPGTRLTVT.

The chain uses TRBV6-5 and TRBJ1-2; D remains unclear. The germline V and J ends were trimmed by 2 bases and 6 bases, with 16 bases remaining between them. The CDR3 length is 15 residues. Germline assignment: CDR1 MNHEY and CDR2 SVGAGI. CDR3 region: CASSYDSKKGDGYTF. The CDR3 DNA is TGTGCCAGCAGTTACGACTCGAAGAAAGGTGATGGCTACACCTTC.

This clone has a single count. The rearrangement links TRBV24-1 to TRBJ2-2; no clear D. CDR1 and CDR2 from the germline V gene are KGHDR and SFDVKD. This CDR3 region has 15 residues. V lost 4 bases to trimming and J lost 0 bases, with 8 bases between them. The CDR3 region has the DNA TGTGCCACCAGTGAAGGGCTAGCGAACACCGGGGAGCTGTTTTTT. It encodes CATSEGLANTGELFF.

The rearrangement joins TRBV19 to TRBJ2-3; D may be TRBD1 or TRBD2 (5 bases each). Deletions cut 9 bases from V and 2 bases from J, with 9 bases between. Germline loops: CDR1 LNHDA, CDR2 SQIVND (reference sequence). This CDR3 is built from 12 residues. The CDR3: CASGTYTDTQYF. The CDR3 nucleotides are TGTGCCAGCGGGACCTACACAGATACGCAGTATTTT.

This clone occurred a few times. The chain uses TRBV7-2 and TRBJ1-2; perhaps TRBD1 as D (6 bases). CDR3 length: 17 amino acids. Deletions cut 5 bases from V and 1 base from J, with 20 bases between. The germline gives CDR1 SGHTA, CDR2 FQGNSA. The CDR3 here is CASSEQGGRWGNYGYTF. The CDR3 region has the DNA TGTGCCAGCAGCGAGCAAGGGGGGCGATGGGGTAACTATGGCTACACCTTC.

The V and J genes are TRBV30 and TRBJ1-5; D remains ambiguous. This CDR3 comprises 12 residues. Germline V gene sequence: CDR1 GTSNPN, CDR2 SVGIG (reference sequence). Between the trimmed V and J ends, which lost 2 bases and 7 bases, there was a span of 9 bases. The DNA of the CDR3 is TGTGCCTGGAGTCTCTCAGAACAGCCCCAGCATTTT. Protein sequence: CAWSLSEQPQHF.

In regard to this clone: An end of the junction does not agree with germline; a read error may underlie this. The rearrangement links TRBV4-2 to TRBJ2-1; 8 bases line up with TRBD2. The CDR3 runs 16 residues. CDR1 and CDR2 (germline): LGHNA, YNFKEQ. The CDR3, as DNA: TGTGCCAGCAGTCAAGCGGGGGTTGAGGGGGTCAATGAGCAGTTCTTC. Translated, it gives CASSQAGVEGVNEQFF.

The chain carries TRBV24-1 and TRBJ2-1, with unresolved D. Trimming left V 6 bases short and J 9 bases short, with 8 bases between. The CDR3 sequence is 11 residues long. Germline V gene lookup returns CDR1 KGHDR and CDR2 SFDVKD. CDR3 DNA: TGTGCCACCAGTCAAGGGTCTGAGCAGTTCTTC. This gives the protein CATSQGSEQFF.

In its sample, this clone was seen once. The genes are TRBV5-1 and TRBJ2-7; TRBD2 agrees at 9 bases. Germline loops: CDR1 SGHRS, CDR2 YFSETQ. The CDR3 spans 16 residues. Trimming removed 4 bases from V and 0 bases from J; junction bases left unmatched: 8. The CDR3: CASSPGSGRSSYEQYF. The DNA for the CDR3 is TGCGCCAGCAGCCCAGGAAGCGGGAGGAGCTCCTACGAGCAGTACTTC.

This clone was observed a handful of times. The sample has other DNA sequences that encode this CDR3 too. The chain employs TRBV29-1 and TRBJ2-3; 15 positions agree with TRBD2. Unmatched junction bases numbered 3, after V lost 3 bases and J lost 5 bases. Germline-derived CDR1 and CDR2 are SQVTM and ANQGSEA. The CDR3 extends over 15 amino acids. CDR3 amino acids: CSVEGLAGGLDTQYF. CDR3 in DNA: TGCAGCGTTGAGGGACTAGCGGGAGGATTAGATACGCAGTATTTT.

V and J are TRBV7-9 and TRBJ1-2, with 8 nucleotides matching TRBD1. This CDR3 spans 15 amino acids. Germline V lookup: CDR1 SEHNR, CDR2 FQNEAQ (reference sequence). V was pared by 5 bases and J by 5 bases, with 10 bases of the junction left unmatched. The CDR3 nucleotides read TGTGCCAGCAGCCAAGGGCAGGGGGCGGAATATGGCTACACCTTC. Its translation is CASSQGQGAEYGYTF.

The J gene is TRBJ2-7, the V gene TRBV19; 13 nucleotides line up with TRBD2. Germline loops: CDR1 LNHDA, CDR2 SQIVND (reference sequence). The V segment lost 6 bases and the J segment 5 bases; nucleotides outside the gene matches: 4. The CDR3 consists of 14 residues. CDR3: CASSTSGRAHEQYF. The CDR3 nucleotides read TGTGCCAGTAGCACTAGCGGGAGGGCCCACGAGCAGTACTTC.

The chain is built from TRBV2 and TRBJ2-5, with 8 bases aligning to TRBD2. Germline loops: CDR1 SNHLY, CDR2 FYNNEI. The CDR3 totals 14 residues. The J segment lost 4 bases and the V segment lost 9 bases, leaving 10 bases of the junction unmatched. The DNA for the CDR3 is TGTGCCAGTCGTACCTCGGGGGGGAGAGAGACCCAGTACTTC. It translates to CASRTSGGRETQYF.